Below are 4 T cell receptor beta chains sequenced from a single sample in a study of CD8 T cells in ankylosing spondylitis. Each CDR3 protein gets one entry after TCRdb re-called the 5' RACE reads with MiXCR. This table has 50,000 or so distinct CDR3 sequences, about 7.8% appearing once. Sequencing was carried out using blood, either unsorted or a sorted T cell fraction (not recorded which). The receptors here all came from a female donor with ankylosing spondylitis or in good health (not recorded which).

This clonotype was observed at least ten times. This chain uses TRBV4-1 with TRBJ2-1; D may be TRBD1 or TRBD2 (5 bases each). The germline V gene has CDR1 MGHRA and CDR2 YSYEKL. V lost 6 bases, J lost 9 bases, and 18 bases lay in between. This CDR3 comprises 14 residues. Written as DNA, the CDR3 is TGCGCCAGCAGAGGGCCGGGACCCCGGGGTGAGCAGTTCTTC. Protein: CASRGPGPRGEQFF.

This clonotype was picked up many times. CDR3 loop: CSARDSRQGWNTEAFF. The CDR3 nucleotides read TGCAGTGCTAGAGATTCCAGACAGGGGTGGAACACTGAAGCTTTCTTT. The J gene is TRBJ1-1, the V gene TRBV20-1, with TRBD1 matching 8 bases. This CDR3 contains 16 residues. J gave up 1 base and V 0 bases, and 7 bases lay outside the gene matches. Germline CDR1 and CDR2: DFQATT and SNEGSKA (reference sequence).

Regarding this clonotype: An end of the junction differs from the germline gene, which may be a read error. The chain employs TRBV5-1 and TRBJ1-3; possible D gene TRBD1, 6 bases. The CDR3 spans 15 residues. Germline values: CDR1 SGHRS, CDR2 YFSETQ. In DNA, the CDR3 is TGCGCCAGCAGCTACGCACAGGGTGAAGGAACCACCATATATTTT. Translated: CASSYAQGEGTTIYF.

This clonotype was picked up many times. This chain links TRBV4-1 with TRBJ1-1; TRBD1 matches 7 bases. Trimming cost V 1 base and J 7 bases; bases outside gene matches: 9. The CDR3 totals 15 residues. Germline V gene sequence: CDR1 MGHRA, CDR2 YSYEKL. CDR3: CASSQAAGTVHEAFF. CDR3 coding DNA: TGCGCCAGCAGCCAAGCCGCGGGGACAGTGCATGAAGCTTTCTTT.